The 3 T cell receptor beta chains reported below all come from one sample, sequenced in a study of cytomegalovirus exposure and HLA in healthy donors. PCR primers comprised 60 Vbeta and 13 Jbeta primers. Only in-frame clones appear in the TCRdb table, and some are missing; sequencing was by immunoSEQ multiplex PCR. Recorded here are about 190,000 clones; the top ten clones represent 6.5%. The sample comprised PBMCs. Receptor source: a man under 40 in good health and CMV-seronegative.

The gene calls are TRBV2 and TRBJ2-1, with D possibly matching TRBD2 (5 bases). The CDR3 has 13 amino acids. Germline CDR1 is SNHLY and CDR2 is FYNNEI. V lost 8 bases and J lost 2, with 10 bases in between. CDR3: CASRRDTYNEQFF. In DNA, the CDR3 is TGTGCCAGCCGACGGGATACCTACAATGAGCAGTTCTTC. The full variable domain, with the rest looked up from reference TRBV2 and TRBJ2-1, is EPEVTQTPSHQVTQMGQEVILRCVPISNHLYFYWYRQILGQKVEFLVSFYNNEISEKSEIFDDQFSVERPDGSNFTLKIRSTKLEDSAMYFCASRRDTYNEQFFGPGTRLTVL.

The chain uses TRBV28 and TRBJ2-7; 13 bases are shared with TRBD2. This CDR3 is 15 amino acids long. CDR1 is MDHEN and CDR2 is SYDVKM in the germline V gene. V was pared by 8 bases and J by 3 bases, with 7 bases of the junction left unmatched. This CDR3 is CASGRLAGGLYEQYF. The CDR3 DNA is TGTGCCAGCGGACGACTAGCGGGAGGTCTCTACGAGCAGTACTTC.

The CDR3 DNA reads TGTGCCAGTAGTATACTGGGGGCTGGGGAGACCCAGTACTTC. Amino acid sequence: CASSILGAGETQYF. The chain employs TRBV19 and TRBJ2-5; perhaps TRBD1 as D (6 bases). The CDR3 spans 14 residues. Trimming took off 2 bases at V and 5 bases at J, with 12 bases between the two ends. CDR1 and CDR2 from the germline V gene are LNHDA and SQIVND (reference sequence).